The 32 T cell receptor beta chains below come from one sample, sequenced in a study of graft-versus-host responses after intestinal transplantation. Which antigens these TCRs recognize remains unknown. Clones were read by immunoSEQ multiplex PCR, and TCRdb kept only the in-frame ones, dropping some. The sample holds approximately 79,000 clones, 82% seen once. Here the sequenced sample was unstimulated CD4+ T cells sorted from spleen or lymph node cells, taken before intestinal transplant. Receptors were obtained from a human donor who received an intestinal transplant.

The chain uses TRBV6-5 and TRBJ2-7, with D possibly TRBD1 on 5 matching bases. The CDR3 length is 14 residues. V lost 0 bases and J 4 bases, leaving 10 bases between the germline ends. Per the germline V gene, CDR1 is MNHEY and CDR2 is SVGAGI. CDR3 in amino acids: CASSYSNPGYEQYF. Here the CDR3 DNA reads TGTGCCAGCAGTTACTCGAACCCAGGGTACGAGCAGTACTTC.

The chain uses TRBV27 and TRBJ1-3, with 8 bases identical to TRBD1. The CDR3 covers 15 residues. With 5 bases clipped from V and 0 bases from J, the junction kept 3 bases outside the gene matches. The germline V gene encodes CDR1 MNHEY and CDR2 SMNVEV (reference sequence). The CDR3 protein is CASSNTGGSGNTIYF. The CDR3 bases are TGTGCCAGCAGTAACACAGGGGGCTCTGGAAACACCATATATTTT.

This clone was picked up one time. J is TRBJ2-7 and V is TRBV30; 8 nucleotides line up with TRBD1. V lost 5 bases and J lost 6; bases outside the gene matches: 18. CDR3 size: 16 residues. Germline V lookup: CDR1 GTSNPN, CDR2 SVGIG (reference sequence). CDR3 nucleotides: TGTGCCTGGCCCCCGACAGGGGAGGATGCCGATTTCGAGCAGTACTTC. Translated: CAWPPTGEDADFEQYF.

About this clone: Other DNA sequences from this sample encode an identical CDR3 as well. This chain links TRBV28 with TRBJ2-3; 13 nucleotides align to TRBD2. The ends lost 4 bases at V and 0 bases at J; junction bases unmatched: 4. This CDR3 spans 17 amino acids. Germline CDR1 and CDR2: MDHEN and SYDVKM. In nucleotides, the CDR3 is TGTGCCAGCAGTTCGCCGGGACTAGCGGGGAGCACAGATACGCAGTATTTT. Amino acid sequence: CASSSPGLAGSTDTQYF.

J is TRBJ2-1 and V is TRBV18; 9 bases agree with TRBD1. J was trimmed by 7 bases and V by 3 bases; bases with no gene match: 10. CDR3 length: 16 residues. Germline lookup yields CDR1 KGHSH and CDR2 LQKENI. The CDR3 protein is CASSPETGGLGNEQFF. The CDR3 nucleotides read TGTGCCAGCTCACCGGAGACAGGGGGACTCGGAAATGAGCAGTTCTTC.

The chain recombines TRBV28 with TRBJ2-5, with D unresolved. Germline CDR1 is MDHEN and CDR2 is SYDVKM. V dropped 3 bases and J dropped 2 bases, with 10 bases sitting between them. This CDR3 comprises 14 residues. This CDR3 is CASSFLAQQETQYF. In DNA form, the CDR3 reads TGTGCCAGCAGTTTTCTGGCCCAACAAGAGACCCAGTACTTC.

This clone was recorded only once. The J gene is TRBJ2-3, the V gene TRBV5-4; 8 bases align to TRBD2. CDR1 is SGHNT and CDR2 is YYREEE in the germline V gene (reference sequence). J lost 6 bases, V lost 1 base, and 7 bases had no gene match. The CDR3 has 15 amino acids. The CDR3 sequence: CASSLKARGGDTQYF. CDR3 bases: TGTGCCAGCAGCTTGAAGGCCCGGGGGGGCGATACGCAGTATTTT.

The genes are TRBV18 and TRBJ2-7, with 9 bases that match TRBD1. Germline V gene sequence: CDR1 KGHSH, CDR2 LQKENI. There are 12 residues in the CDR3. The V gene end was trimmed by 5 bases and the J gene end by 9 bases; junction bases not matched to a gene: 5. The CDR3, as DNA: TGTGCCAGCTCAGGGGACAGGGATGGGCAGTACTTC. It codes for CASSGDRDGQYF.

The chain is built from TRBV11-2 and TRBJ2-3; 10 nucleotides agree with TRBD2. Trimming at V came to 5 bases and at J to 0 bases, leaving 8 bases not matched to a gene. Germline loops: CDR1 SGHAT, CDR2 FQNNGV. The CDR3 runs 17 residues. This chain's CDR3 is CASSKRLAGASTDTQYF. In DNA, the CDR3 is TGTGCCAGCAGCAAACGGCTAGCGGGAGCCAGCACAGATACGCAGTATTTT.

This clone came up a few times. The CDR3 here is CASSPSVQGNTEAFF. CDR3 nucleotide sequence: TGTGCCAGCTCACCTAGTGTACAGGGGAACACTGAAGCTTTCTTT. The rearrangement joins TRBV18 to TRBJ1-1; a possible D gene is TRBD1 (6 bases). Germline assignment: CDR1 KGHSH and CDR2 LQKENI. This CDR3 has 15 residues. Between the trimmed V and J ends, which lost 3 bases and 1 base, there was a span of 12 bases. Drawing the rest from reference TRBV18 and TRBJ1-1, the complete variable domain is NAGVMQNPRHLVRRRGQEARLRCSPMKGHSHVYWYRQLPEEGLKFMVYLQKENIIDESGMPKERFSAEFPKEGPSILRIQQVVRGDSAAYFCASSPSVQGNTEAFFGQGTRLTVV.

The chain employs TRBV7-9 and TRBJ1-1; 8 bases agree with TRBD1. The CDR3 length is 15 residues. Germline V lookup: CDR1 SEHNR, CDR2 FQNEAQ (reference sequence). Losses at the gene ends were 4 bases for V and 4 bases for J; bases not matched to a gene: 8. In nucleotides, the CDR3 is TGTGCCAGCAGCTCGGACAGGGTAAGGAGCACTGAAGCTTTCTTT. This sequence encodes CASSSDRVRSTEAFF.

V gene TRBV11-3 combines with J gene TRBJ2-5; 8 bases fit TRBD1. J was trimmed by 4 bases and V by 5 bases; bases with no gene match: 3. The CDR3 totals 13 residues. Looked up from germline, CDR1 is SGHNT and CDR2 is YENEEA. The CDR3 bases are TGTGCCAGCAGCCGGGACAGGTCAGAGACCCAGTACTTC. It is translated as CASSRDRSETQYF.

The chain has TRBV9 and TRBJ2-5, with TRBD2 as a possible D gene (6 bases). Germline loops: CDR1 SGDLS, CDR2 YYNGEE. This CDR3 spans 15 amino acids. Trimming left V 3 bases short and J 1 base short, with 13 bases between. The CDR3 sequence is CASSAPSAGQETQYF. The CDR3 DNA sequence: TGTGCCAGCAGCGCCCCTTCAGCGGGCCAAGAGACCCAGTACTTC.

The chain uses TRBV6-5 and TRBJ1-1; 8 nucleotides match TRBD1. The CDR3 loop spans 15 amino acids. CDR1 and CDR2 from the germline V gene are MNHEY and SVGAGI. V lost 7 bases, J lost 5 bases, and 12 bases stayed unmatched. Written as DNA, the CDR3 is TGTGCCAGCACCAGGTGGCAGGGGGCAGGGACTGAAGCTTTCTTT. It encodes CASTRWQGAGTEAFF.

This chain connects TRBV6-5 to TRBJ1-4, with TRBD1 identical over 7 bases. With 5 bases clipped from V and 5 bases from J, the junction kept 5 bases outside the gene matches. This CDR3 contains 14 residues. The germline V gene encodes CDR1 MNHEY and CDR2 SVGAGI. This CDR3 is CASSGQAVNEKLFF. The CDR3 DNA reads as TGTGCCAGCAGTGGACAGGCCGTAAATGAAAAACTGTTTTTT.

The CDR3: CASSLSGRQGYGYTF. The CDR3 nucleotides are TGTGCCAGCAGCTTGAGTGGACGACAGGGGTATGGCTACACCTTC. The V and J genes are TRBV5-4 and TRBJ1-2; 8 bases agree with TRBD1. The CDR3 spans 15 residues. V gave up 1 base and J gave up 5 bases; unmatched junction bases: 7. Germline V gives CDR1 SGHNT, CDR2 YYREEE (reference sequence).

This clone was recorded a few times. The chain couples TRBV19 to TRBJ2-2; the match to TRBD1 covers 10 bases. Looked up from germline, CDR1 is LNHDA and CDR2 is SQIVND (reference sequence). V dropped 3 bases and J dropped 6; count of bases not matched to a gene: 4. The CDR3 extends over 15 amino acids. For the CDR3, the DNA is TGTGCCAGTAGTATCACCGGACAGGGGGCCGGGGAGCTGTTTTTT. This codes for CASSITGQGAGELFF.

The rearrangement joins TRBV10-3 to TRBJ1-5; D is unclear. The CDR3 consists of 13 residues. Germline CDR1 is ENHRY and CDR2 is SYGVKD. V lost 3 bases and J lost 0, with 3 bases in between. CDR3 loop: CAISDGSNQPQHF. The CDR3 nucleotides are TGTGCCATCAGTGACGGTAGCAATCAGCCCCAGCATTTT.

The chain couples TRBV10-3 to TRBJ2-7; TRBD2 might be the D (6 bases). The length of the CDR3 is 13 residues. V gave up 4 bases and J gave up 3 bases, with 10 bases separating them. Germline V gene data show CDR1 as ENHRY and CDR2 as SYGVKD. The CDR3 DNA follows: TGTGCCATCAGTGGTCGGGGGAACTACGAGCAGTACTTC. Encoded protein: CAISGRGNYEQYF.

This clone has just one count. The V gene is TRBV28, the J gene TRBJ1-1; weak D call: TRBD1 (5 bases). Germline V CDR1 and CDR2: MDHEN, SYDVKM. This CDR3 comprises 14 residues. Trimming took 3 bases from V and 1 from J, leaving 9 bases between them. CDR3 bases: TGTGCCAGCAGTTTCCCTGACAGGAACACTGAAGCTTTCTTT. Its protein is CASSFPDRNTEAFF.

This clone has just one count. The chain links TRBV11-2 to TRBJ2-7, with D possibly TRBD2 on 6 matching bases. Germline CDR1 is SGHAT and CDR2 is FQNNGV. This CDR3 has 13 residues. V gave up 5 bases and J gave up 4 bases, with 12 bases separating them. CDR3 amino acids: CASSRGLLYEQYF. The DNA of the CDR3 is TGTGCCAGCAGCCGGGGACTTCTATACGAGCAGTACTTC.

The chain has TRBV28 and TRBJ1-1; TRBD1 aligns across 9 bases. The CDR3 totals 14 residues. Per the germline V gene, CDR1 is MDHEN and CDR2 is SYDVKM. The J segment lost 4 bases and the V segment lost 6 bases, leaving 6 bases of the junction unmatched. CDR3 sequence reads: CASRRTGVGTEAFF. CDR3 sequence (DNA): TGTGCCAGCAGGAGGACAGGGGTGGGCACTGAAGCTTTCTTT.

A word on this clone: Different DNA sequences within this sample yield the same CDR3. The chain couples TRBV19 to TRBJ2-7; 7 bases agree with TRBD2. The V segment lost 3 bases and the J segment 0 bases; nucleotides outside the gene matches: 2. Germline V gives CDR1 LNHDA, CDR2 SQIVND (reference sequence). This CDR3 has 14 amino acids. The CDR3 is CASSIASGSYEQYF. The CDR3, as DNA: TGTGCCAGTAGTATCGCTAGCGGCTCCTACGAGCAGTACTTC. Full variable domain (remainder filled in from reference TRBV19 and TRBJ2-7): DGGITQSPKYLFRKEGQNVTLSCEQNLNHDAMYWYRQDPGQGLRLIYYSQIVNDFQKGDIAEGYSVSREKKESFPLTVTSAQKNPTAFYLCASSIASGSYEQYFGPGTRLTVT.

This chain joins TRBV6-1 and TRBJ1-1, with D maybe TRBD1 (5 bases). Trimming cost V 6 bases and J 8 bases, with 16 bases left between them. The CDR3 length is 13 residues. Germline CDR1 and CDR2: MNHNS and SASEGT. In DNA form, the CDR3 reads TGTGCCAGCAGGACCCCTGGGGGGACCGAAGCTTTCTTT. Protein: CASRTPGGTEAFF.

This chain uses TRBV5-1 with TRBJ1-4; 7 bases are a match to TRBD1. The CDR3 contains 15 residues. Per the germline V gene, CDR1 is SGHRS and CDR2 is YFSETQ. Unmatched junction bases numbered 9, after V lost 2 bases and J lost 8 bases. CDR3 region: CASSFEGAAGEKLFF. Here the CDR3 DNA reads TGCGCCAGCAGCTTCGAGGGGGCGGCGGGGGAAAAACTGTTTTTT. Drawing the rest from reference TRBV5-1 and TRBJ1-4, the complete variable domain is KAGVTQTPRYLIKTRGQQVTLSCSPISGHRSVSWYQQTPGQGLQFLFEYFSETQRNKGNFPGRFSGRQFSNSRSEMNVSTLELGDSALYLCASSFEGAAGEKLFFGSGTQLSVL.

The CDR3 DNA follows: TGTGCCAGCAGCTTAAGGGCAGGGGCCCAAGAGACCCAGTACTTC. Translated: CASSLRAGAQETQYF. V and J are TRBV7-9 and TRBJ2-5; maybe TRBD1 (6 bases). V was shortened by 2 bases and J by 1 base, with 11 bases between the two germline ends. Per the germline V gene, CDR1 is SEHNR and CDR2 is FQNEAQ (reference sequence). There are 15 residues in the CDR3.

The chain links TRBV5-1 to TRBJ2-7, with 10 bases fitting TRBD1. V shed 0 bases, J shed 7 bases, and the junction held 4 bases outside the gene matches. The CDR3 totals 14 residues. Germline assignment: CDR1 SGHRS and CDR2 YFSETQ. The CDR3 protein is CASSLGQGAEEQYF. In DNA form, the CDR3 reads TGCGCCAGCAGCTTGGGACAGGGGGCTGAGGAGCAGTACTTC.

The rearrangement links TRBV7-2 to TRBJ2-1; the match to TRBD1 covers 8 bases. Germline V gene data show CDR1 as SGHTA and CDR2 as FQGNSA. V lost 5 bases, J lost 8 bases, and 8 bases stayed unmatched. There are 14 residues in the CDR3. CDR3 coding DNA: TGTGCCAGCAGCGATTGGACAGGGAGCTATGAGCAGTTCTTC. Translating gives CASSDWTGSYEQFF. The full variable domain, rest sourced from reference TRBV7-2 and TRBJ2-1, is GAGVSQSPSNKVTEKGKDVELRCDPISGHTALYWYRQSLGQGLEFLIYFQGNSAPDKSGLPSDRFSAERTGGSVSTLTIQRTQQEDSAVYLCASSDWTGSYEQFFGPGTRLTVL.

This chain's CDR3 is CASSVGDQPQHF. In DNA, the CDR3 is TGTGCCAGCAGTGTCGGGGATCAGCCCCAGCATTTT. V gene TRBV28 combines with J gene TRBJ1-5; no reliable D call. CDR3 length equals 12 residues. V was shortened by 5 bases and J by 5 bases, with 7 bases between the two germline ends. Germline CDR1 MDHEN, CDR2 SYDVKM.

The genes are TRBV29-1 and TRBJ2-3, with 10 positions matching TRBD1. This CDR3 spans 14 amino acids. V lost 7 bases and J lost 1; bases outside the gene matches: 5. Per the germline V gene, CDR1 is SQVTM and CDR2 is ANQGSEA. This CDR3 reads CSGTTGGRTDTQYF. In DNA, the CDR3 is TGCAGCGGCACGACAGGGGGCCGCACAGATACGCAGTATTTT.

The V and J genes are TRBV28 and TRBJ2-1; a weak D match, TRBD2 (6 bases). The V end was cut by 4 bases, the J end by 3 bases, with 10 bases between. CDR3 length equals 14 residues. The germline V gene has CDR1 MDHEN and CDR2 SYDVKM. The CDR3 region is CASSWTTYYNEQFF. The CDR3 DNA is TGTGCCAGCAGTTGGACTACCTACTACAATGAGCAGTTCTTC. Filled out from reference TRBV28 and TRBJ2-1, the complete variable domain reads DVKVTQSSRYLVKRTGEKVFLECVQDMDHENMFWYRQDPGLGLRLIYFSYDVKMKEKGDIPEGYSVSREKKERFSLILESASTNQTSMYLCASSWTTYYNEQFFGPGTRLTVL.

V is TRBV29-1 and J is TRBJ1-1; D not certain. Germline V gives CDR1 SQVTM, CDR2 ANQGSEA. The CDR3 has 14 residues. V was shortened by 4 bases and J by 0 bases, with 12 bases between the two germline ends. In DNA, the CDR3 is TGCAGCGTTGTGAGGGATTTCATGAACACTGAAGCTTTCTTT. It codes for CSVVRDFMNTEAFF. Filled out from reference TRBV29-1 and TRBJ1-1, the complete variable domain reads SAVISQKPSRDICQRGTSLTIQCQVDSQVTMMFWYRQQPGQSLTLIATANQGSEATYESGFVIDKFPISRPNLTFSTLTVSNMSPEDSSIYLCSVVRDFMNTEAFFGQGTRLTVV.